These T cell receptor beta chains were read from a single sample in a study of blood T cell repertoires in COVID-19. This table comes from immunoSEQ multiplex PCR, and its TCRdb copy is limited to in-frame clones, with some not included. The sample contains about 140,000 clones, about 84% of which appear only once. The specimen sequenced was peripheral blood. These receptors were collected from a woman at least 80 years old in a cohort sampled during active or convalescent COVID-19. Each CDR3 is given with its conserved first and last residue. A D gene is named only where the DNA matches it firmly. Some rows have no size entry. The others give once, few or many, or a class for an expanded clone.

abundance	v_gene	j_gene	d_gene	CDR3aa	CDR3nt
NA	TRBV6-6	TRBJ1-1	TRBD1	CASSRGTGIRDTEAFF	TGTGCCAGCAGCCGGGGGACAGGGATACGAGACACTGAAGCTTTCTTT
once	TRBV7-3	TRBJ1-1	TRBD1	CASSLTGTGAEAFF	TGTGCCAGCAGCTTAACCGGGACAGGGGCCGAAGCTTTCTTT
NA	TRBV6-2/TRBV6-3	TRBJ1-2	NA	CASSYRTAMGYTF	TGTGCCAGCAGTTACAGGACAGCTATGGGCTACACCTTC
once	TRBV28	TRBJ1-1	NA	CASSTRQYNTEAFF	TGTGCCAGCAGCACCAGACAGTACAACACTGAAGCTTTCTTT
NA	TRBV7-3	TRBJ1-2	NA	CASSLQGTYGYTF	TGTGCCAGCAGCTTACAGGGGACCTATGGCTACACCTTC
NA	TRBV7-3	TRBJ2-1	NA	CASSSNRNNEQFF	TGTGCCAGCAGCTCCAACAGGAACAATGAGCAGTTCTTC
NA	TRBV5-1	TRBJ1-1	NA	CASSVEPGLITEAFF	TGCGCCAGCAGCGTAGAACCGGGACTCATCACTGAAGCTTTCTTT
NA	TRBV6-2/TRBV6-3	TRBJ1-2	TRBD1	CASSTRGQATNYGYTF	TGTGCCAGCAGTACCCGAGGACAGGCAACTAACTATGGCTACACCTTC
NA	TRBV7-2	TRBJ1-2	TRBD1	CASSTHRGLGYTF	TGTGCCAGCAGCACCCACAGGGGGCTTGGCTACACCTTC
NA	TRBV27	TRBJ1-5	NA	CASSLTRDRRSNQPQHF	TGTGCCAGCAGTTTAACCAGGGATCGGCGTAGCAATCAGCCCCAGCATTTT
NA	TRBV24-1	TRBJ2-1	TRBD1	CATSDRATGDEQFF	TGTGCCACCAGTGACCGAGCAACAGGGGATGAGCAGTTCTTC